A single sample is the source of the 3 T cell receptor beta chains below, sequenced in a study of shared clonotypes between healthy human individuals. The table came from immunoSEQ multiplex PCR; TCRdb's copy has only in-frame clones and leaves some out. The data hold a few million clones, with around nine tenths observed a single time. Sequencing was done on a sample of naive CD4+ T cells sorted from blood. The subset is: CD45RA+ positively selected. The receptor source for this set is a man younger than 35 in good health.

The CDR3: CASSVTASGANVLTF. In DNA form, the CDR3 reads TGTGCCTCTTCCGTGACAGCCTCTGGGGCCAACGTCCTGACTTTC. The chain uses TRBV30 and TRBJ2-6; possible D gene TRBD1, 5 bases. Germline assignment: CDR1 GTSNPN and CDR2 SVGIG (reference sequence). Trimming left V 7 bases short and J 0 bases short, with 13 bases between. This CDR3 is 15 amino acids long. The full variable domain, with the rest looked up from reference TRBV30 and TRBJ2-6, is SQTIHQWPATLVQPVGSPLSLECTVEGTSNPNLYWYRQAAGRGLQLLFYSVGIGQISSEVPQNLSASRPQDRQFILSSKKLLLSDSGFYLCASSVTASGANVLTFGAGSRLTVL.

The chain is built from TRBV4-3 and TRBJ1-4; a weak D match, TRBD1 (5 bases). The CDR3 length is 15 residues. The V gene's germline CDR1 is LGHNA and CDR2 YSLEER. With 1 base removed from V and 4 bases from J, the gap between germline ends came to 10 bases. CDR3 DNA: TGCGCCAGCAGCCAAGGGGACGGACATAATGAAAAACTGTTTTTT. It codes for CASSQGDGHNEKLFF.

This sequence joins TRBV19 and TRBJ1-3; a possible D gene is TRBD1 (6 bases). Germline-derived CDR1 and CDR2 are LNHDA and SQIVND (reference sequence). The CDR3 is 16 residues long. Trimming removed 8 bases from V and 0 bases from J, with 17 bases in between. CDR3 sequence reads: CASSGGGPPSGNTIYF. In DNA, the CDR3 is TGTGCCAGTTCCGGAGGGGGGCCTCCCTCTGGAAACACCATATATTTT. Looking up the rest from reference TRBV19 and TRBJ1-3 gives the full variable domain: DGGITQSPKYLFRKEGQNVTLSCEQNLNHDAMYWYRQDPGQGLRLIYYSQIVNDFQKGDIAEGYSVSREKKESFPLTVTSAQKNPTAFYLCASSGGGPPSGNTIYFGEGSWLTVV.